Sequencing of this TCR beta chain was carried out in a study of blood T cell repertoires in COVID-19. About the study: The United States, Italy and Spain supplied acute and convalescent COVID-19 samples. The analysed material was cDNA or gDNA that came from T cells, B-cell-depleted T cells, or PBMCs.

Authors' processing steps: The authors estimated nucleated cell counts from reference gene primer amplification. Using immunoSEQ multiplex PCR, the repertoire was profiled, and TCRdb retains in-frame clones only, with some absent. V and J calls and clone size are copied from that table; D and trimming were computed from the DNA. The sample lists approximately 89,000 clones; around 85% were seen once. CDR3 length equals 14 residues. Germline V gene data show CDR1 as SQVTM and CDR2 as ANQGSEA. V lost 4 bases and J 2 bases, leaving 14 bases between the germline ends. The chain carries TRBV29-1 and TRBJ1-1, with D maybe TRBD1 (5 bases). Sequencing was carried out using peripheral blood. The receptor was derived from a woman in her seventies with active or convalescent COVID-19. CDR3 sequence reads: CSVGKQVENTEAFF. The DNA for the CDR3 is TGCAGCGTTGGTAAACAGGTGGAAAACACTGAAGCTTTCTTT.